The 20 T cell receptor beta chains given below trace back to one sample, sequenced in a study of blood T cell repertoires in COVID-19. This table comes from immunoSEQ multiplex PCR, and its TCRdb copy is limited to in-frame clones, with some not included. The data contain approximately 240,000 clones, approximately 90% of them singletons. Sequences were obtained from peripheral blood. The receptors were sampled from a woman between 18 and 29 years old who had recovered from COVID-19.

The rearrangement uses TRBV3-1 (or the pseudogene TRBV3-2) and TRBJ2-2, with TRBD2 identical over 8 bases. V gave up 0 bases and J gave up 5 bases; unmatched junction bases: 2. Germline lookup yields CDR1 LGHDT and CDR2 YNNKEL (reference sequence). CDR3 length: 15 amino acids. The CDR3 loop is CASSQELAVTGELFF. The DNA of the CDR3 is TGTGCCAGCAGCCAAGAACTAGCGGTGACCGGGGAGCTGTTTTTT.

The sample holds a few counts of this clone. This CDR3 is also generated by other DNA sequences in the sample. V gene TRBV2 combines with J gene TRBJ2-3, with 12 bases fitting TRBD2. The trim removed 7 bases at V and 5 bases at J, leaving 1 base unmatched. The CDR3 has 13 amino acids. From germline, CDR1 is SNHLY and CDR2 FYNNEI. This CDR3 is CASKGLAGDTQYF. The CDR3 DNA follows: TGTGCCAGCAAGGGACTAGCGGGAGATACGCAGTATTTT.

This chain links TRBV5-1 with TRBJ2-5; D may be TRBD2 (7 bases). The V gene's germline CDR1 is SGHRS and CDR2 YFSETQ. This CDR3 region has 15 residues. Trimming cost V 1 base and J 5 bases, with 15 bases left between them. CDR3: CASSLSEQGGETQYF. CDR3 bases: TGCGCCAGCAGCTTGTCTGAACAGGGAGGGGAGACCCAGTACTTC.

This clone was observed once. This chain links TRBV7-2 with TRBJ1-1, with D maybe TRBD1 (6 bases). V lost 5 bases, J lost 1 base, and 11 bases lay in between. The length of the CDR3 is 14 residues. Germline V gene data show CDR1 as SGHTA and CDR2 as FQGNSA. The CDR3, as DNA: TGTGCCAGCAGCCCCTGGGACAAGAACACTGAAGCTTTCTTT. It encodes CASSPWDKNTEAFF.

The CDR3 region is CSASPDRGLSGELFF. CDR3 bases: TGCAGTGCTAGTCCGGACAGGGGGCTTAGTGGGGAGCTGTTTTTT. V gene TRBV20-1 combines with J gene TRBJ2-2; 11 bases agree with TRBD1. With 3 bases clipped from V and 8 bases from J, the junction kept 8 bases outside the gene matches. CDR3 size: 15 residues. Germline V lookup: CDR1 DFQATT, CDR2 SNEGSKA (reference sequence).

This chain links TRBV24-1 with TRBJ2-1; 8 bases align to TRBD2. J lost 6 bases, V lost 3 bases, and 9 bases had no gene match. The CDR3 runs 16 residues. From germline, CDR1 is KGHDR and CDR2 SFDVKD. CDR3 sequence (DNA): TGTGCCACCAGTGATCAAGGGACTAGTACCCTCAATGAGCAGTTCTTC. Its protein is CATSDQGTSTLNEQFF.

The CDR3 coding sequence is TGTGCCAGCACAAGACGGGGGGGGACTGAAGCTTTCTTT. Protein: CASTRRGGTEAFF. The V and J genes are TRBV27 and TRBJ1-1; the D gene is possibly TRBD1 (5 bases). CDR3 length equals 13 residues. The germline V and J ends were trimmed by 7 bases and 5 bases, with 14 bases remaining between them. From germline, CDR1 is MNHEY and CDR2 SMNVEV (reference sequence).

The chain has TRBV6-2 or TRBV6-3 and TRBJ2-2; D gene unclear. There are 16 residues in the CDR3. Trimming shortened V by 0 bases and J by 1 base, and 9 bases separated the two germline ends. Germline CDR1 MNHEY, CDR2 SVGEGT. In DNA, the CDR3 is TGTGCCAGCAGTTACTCCAAACAGATGAACACCGGGGAGCTGTTTTTT. It is translated as CASSYSKQMNTGELFF.

This clone turned up a few times. The rearrangement uses TRBV15 and TRBJ2-2, with D possibly being TRBD1 (6 bases). This CDR3 spans 15 amino acids. Germline assignment: CDR1 LNHNV and CDR2 YYDKDF (reference sequence). V dropped 4 bases and J dropped 2 bases, with 11 bases sitting between them. The CDR3 loop reads CATSIRDTNTGELFF. For the CDR3, the DNA is TGTGCCACCAGCATCCGGGACACAAACACCGGGGAGCTGTTTTTT.

V gene TRBV25-1 combines with J gene TRBJ2-7, with TRBD1 matching over 11 bases. Germline CDR1 and CDR2: MGHDK and SYGVNS. Trimming took 4 bases from V and 4 from J; bases not matched to a gene: 3. The CDR3 loop spans 14 amino acids. CDR3 sequence reads: CASSGTGGVYEQYF. The CDR3 coding sequence is TGTGCCAGCAGTGGGACAGGGGGCGTTTACGAGCAGTACTTC.

The chain carries TRBV4-1 and TRBJ2-2; no definite D call. This CDR3 has 15 amino acids. V was pared by 3 bases and J by 0 bases, with 8 bases between. CDR1 and CDR2 (germline): MGHRA, YSYEKL. This CDR3 is CASSHRHPNTGELFF. As DNA, the CDR3 is TGCGCCAGCAGCCATCGACACCCGAACACCGGGGAGCTGTTTTTT.

The chain uses TRBV6-5 and TRBJ2-7; D gene unclear. The V end was cut by 2 bases, the J end by 3 bases, with 8 bases between. The CDR3 loop spans 13 amino acids. Germline V lookup: CDR1 MNHEY, CDR2 SVGAGI. This CDR3 reads CASSYVLNYEQYF. In DNA form, the CDR3 reads TGTGCCAGCAGTTACGTCCTAAACTACGAGCAGTACTTC.

The V and J genes are TRBV4-3 and TRBJ2-2; D call uncertain. The CDR3 length is 15 residues. CDR1 LGHNA and CDR2 YSLEER come from the germline V gene. Trimming stripped 0 bases from V and 4 bases from J, with 9 bases between. The CDR3 DNA follows: TGCGCCAGCAGCCAAGATTCTGTAGTCACCGGGGAGCTGTTTTTT. Encoded protein: CASSQDSVVTGELFF.

The gene calls are TRBV4-2 and TRBJ2-1; 12 nucleotides line up with TRBD2. The germline V gene encodes CDR1 LGHNA and CDR2 YNFKEQ. The V gene end was trimmed by 8 bases and the J gene end by 0 bases; junction bases not matched to a gene: 11. The CDR3 is made up of 18 amino acids. The CDR3 DNA is TGTGCCAGCGGTCAGGCTAGCGGGAGGGGAAACTCCTACAATGAGCAGTTCTTC. This codes for CASGQASGRGNSYNEQFF.

The chain uses TRBV14 and TRBJ2-5; 11 bases align to TRBD1. CDR1 and CDR2 (germline): SGHDN, FVKESK. The CDR3 contains 16 residues. V lost 4 bases to trimming and J lost 3 bases; unmatched junction nucleotides: 7. CDR3 DNA: TGTGCCAGCAGCCCATGGGGGACAGGGGGTAAAGAGACCCAGTACTTC. It is translated as CASSPWGTGGKETQYF.

The chain carries TRBV7-9 and TRBJ2-7, with 8 bases fitting TRBD1. V dropped 7 bases and J dropped 6; count of bases not matched to a gene: 5. This CDR3 region has 12 residues. Germline-derived CDR1 and CDR2 are SEHNR and FQNEAQ (reference sequence). The DNA of the CDR3 is TGTGCCAGCACCCTCAGGGGGCTCGAGCAGTACTTC. Protein product: CASTLRGLEQYF.

The CDR3 DNA reads as TGTGCCTGGAGTTTAACAGGGGAACATGGCTACACCTTC. Amino acids: CAWSLTGEHGYTF. This chain links TRBV30 with TRBJ1-2, with 7 bases matching TRBD1. The CDR3 consists of 13 residues. Germline loops: CDR1 GTSNPN, CDR2 SVGIG (reference sequence). Trimming took 2 bases from V and 6 from J; bases not matched to a gene: 6.

This chain uses TRBV6-6 with TRBJ2-5; D not resolved. Trimming shortened V by 0 bases and J by 2 bases, and 13 bases separated the two germline ends. Germline V gene lookup returns CDR1 MNHNY and CDR2 SVGAGI (reference sequence). This CDR3 region has 16 residues. Written as DNA, the CDR3 is TGTGCCAGCAGTTACTCGCGAAAACGGGTACAAGAGACCCAGTACTTC. Translation: CASSYSRKRVQETQYF.

The V gene is TRBV10-3, the J gene TRBJ1-5, with D unresolved. The CDR3 runs 14 residues. The V gene's germline CDR1 is ENHRY and CDR2 SYGVKD. Trimming took 3 bases from V and 3 from J, leaving 9 bases between them. The CDR3 DNA reads TGTGCCATCAGTGAAAGAGGGTACAATCAGCCCCAGCATTTT. Encoded protein: CAISERGYNQPQHF.

The rearrangement joins TRBV29-1 to TRBJ2-3; TRBD1 matches 9 bases. The CDR3 runs 14 residues. Per the germline V gene, CDR1 is SQVTM and CDR2 is ANQGSEA. V lost 3 bases, J lost 6 bases, and 7 bases stayed unmatched. The CDR3 spells CSVDGTGKGDTQYF. CDR3 DNA sequence: TGCAGCGTTGATGGGACAGGGAAAGGGGATACGCAGTATTTT.